These T cell receptor beta chains were read from a single sample in a study of response to subunit inactivated influenza vaccine. TCRdb independently ran MiXCR on the RT-PCR reads; one entry per CDR3 protein. The table has some 520,000 distinct CDR3 sequences, 15% to 20% seen once. The sequencing here drew on CD4+ T cells sorted from PBMCs, taken roughly 24 months after vaccination. The receptors derive from a man between 50 and 69 years old who received an inactivated influenza vaccine. Both conserved end residues are part of each CDR3. D genes are given only for firm matches. Size is stated for part of the rows, as once, few or many counts, or as a class when the clone is expanded.

CDR3 protein	CDR3 DNA	V gene	J gene	D gene	clone size
CASSGNRGLKQYF	TGTGCCAGCAGTGGAAACAGGGGGCTTAAGCAGTACTTC	TRBV25-1	TRBJ2-7	TRBD1	few
CASSASGSRGGIQYF	TGTGCCAGCAGTGCCTCTGGTTCTCGGGGTGGCATTCAGTACTTC	TRBV7-9	TRBJ2-4	-	few
CASRGGTETYEQYF	TGTGCCAGCAGAGGGGGGACAGAAACCTACGAGCAGTACTTC	TRBV21-1	TRBJ2-7	-	few
CASSLARQGGGTQYF	TGCGCCAGCAGCTTGGCTCGGCAGGGGGGCGGTACGCAGTATTTT	TRBV5-1	TRBJ2-3	-	-
CASSVAGYSAGELFF	TGTGCCAGCAGCGTTGCAGGGTATTCCGCCGGGGAGCTGTTTTTT	TRBV7-6	TRBJ2-2	-	-
CASSPYVGSETQYF	TGTGCCAGCAGTCCTTACGTGGGTTCAGAGACCCAGTACTTC	TRBV6-1	TRBJ2-5	-	-
CASSLAQSWTSGIF	TGCGCCAGCAGCTTGGCCCAGTCGTGGACTAGCGGTATCTTC	TRBV5-1	TRBJ2-1	TRBD2	few
CSVSDRLIGTQYF	TGCAGCGTATCGGACCGCTTGATTGGGACCCAGTACTTC	TRBV29-1	TRBJ2-5	-	few
CSESGRRSYEQYF	TGCAGTGAGTCGGGTAGACGGTCCTACGAGCAGTACTTC	TRBV20-1	TRBJ2-7	-	few
CASSLAQGLAGGINEQFF	TGTGCCAGCAGCTTAGCCCAAGGACTAGCGGGGGGCATCAATGAGCAGTTCTTC	TRBV7-2	TRBJ2-1	TRBD2	-
CASSLAGASTHETQYF	TGTGCCAGCAGCTTAGCTGGGGCTTCGACTCACGAGACCCAGTACTTC	TRBV7-2	TRBJ2-5	-	-
CASSPRLNTDTQYF	TGTGCCAGCAGCCCCCGACTTAACACAGATACGCAGTATTTT	TRBV5-4	TRBJ2-3	-	-
CASCEGHPNTEAFF	TGTGCCAGTTGTGAGGGACACCCGAACACTGAAGCTTTCTTT	TRBV12-3/TRBV12-4	TRBJ1-1	-	-
CASSQEGASRRDTQYF	TGTGCCAGCAGCCAAGAGGGGGCTAGCAGGAGAGATACGCAGTATTTT	TRBV4-2	TRBJ2-3	-	many
CASSPWTSGNNEQFF	TGTGCCAGCAGTCCCTGGACTAGCGGAAACAATGAGCAGTTCTTC	TRBV28	TRBJ2-1	TRBD2	many